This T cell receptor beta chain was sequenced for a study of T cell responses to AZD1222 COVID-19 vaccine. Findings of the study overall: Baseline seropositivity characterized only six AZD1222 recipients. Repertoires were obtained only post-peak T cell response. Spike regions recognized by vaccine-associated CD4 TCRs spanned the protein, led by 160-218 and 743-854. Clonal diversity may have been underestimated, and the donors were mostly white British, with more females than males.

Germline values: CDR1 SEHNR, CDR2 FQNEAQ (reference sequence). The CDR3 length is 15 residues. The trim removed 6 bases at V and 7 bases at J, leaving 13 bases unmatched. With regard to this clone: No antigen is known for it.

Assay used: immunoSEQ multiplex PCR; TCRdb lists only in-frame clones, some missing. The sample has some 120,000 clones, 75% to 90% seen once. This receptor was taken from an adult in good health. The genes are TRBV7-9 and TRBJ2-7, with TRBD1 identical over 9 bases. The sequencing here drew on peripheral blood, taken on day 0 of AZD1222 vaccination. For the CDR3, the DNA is TGTGCCAGCAGATTTACGGGACAGGGACCGGGAGAGCAGTACTTC. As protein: CASRFTGQGPGEQYF.